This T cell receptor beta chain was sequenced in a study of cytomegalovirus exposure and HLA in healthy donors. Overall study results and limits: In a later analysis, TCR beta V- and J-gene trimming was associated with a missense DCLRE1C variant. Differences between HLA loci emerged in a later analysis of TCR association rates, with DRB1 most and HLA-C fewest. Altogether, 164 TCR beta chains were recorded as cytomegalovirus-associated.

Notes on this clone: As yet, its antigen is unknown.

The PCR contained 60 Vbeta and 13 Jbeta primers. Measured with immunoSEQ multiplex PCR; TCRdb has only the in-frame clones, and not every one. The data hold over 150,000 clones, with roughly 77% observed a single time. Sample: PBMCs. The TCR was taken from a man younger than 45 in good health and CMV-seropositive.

The CDR3 DNA sequence: TGTGCCAGCAGTCAACAGGTTACCTATGGCTACACCTTC. Its translation: CASSQQVTYGYTF. The rearrangement links TRBV6-1 to TRBJ1-2, with TRBD1 as a possible D gene (5 bases). V was trimmed by 5 bases and J by 4 bases, leaving 11 bases between them. Germline values: CDR1 MNHNS, CDR2 SASEGT. The CDR3 has 13 amino acids.